The 22 T cell receptor beta chains given below trace back to one sample, sequenced in a study of T cell responses to AZD1222 COVID-19 vaccine. Assay: immunoSEQ multiplex PCR; the TCRdb copy retains only in-frame clones and omits some. The sample yields about 160,000 clones, 85% to 95% seen once. Sample: peripheral blood, taken 28 days after the second AZD1222 dose. The receptors stem from an adult who received the AZD1222 COVID-19 vaccine.

The rearrangement joins TRBV24-1 to TRBJ2-4; D gene unclear. The CDR3 is 13 residues long. The germline V and J ends were trimmed by 5 bases and 0 bases, with 4 bases remaining between them. The germline CDR1 and CDR2 sequences are KGHDR and SFDVKD. The DNA for the CDR3 is TGTGCCACCAGTGGCCAAGCCAAAAACATTCAGTACTTC. Its translation is CATSGQAKNIQYF.

V gene TRBV2 combines with J gene TRBJ2-2; D gene unclear. The length of the CDR3 is 13 residues. Germline-derived CDR1 and CDR2 are SNHLY and FYNNEI. Trimming cost V 3 bases and J 6 bases, with 8 bases left between them. CDR3 DNA: TGTGCCAGCAGTGAGGGCCCGTCCGGGGAGCTGTTTTTT. Protein: CASSEGPSGELFF.

The chain employs TRBV11-2 and TRBJ1-2, with 9 bases matching TRBD1. Germline CDR1 is SGHAT and CDR2 is FQNNGV. Unmatched junction bases numbered 13, after V lost 5 bases and J lost 9 bases. The CDR3 consists of 15 residues. In DNA form, the CDR3 reads TGTGCCAGCAGCCCTAACCCGGGACAGGGTGAGAGCTACACCTTC. It translates to CASSPNPGQGESYTF.

The rearrangement uses TRBV21-1 and TRBJ1-2. TRBV21-1 is recorded as a pseudogene. The CDR3 is 17 amino acids. This CDR3 is CASSNHRKADVRDGYTF. The CDR3 coding sequence is TGTGCCAGCAGCAATCACCGTAAAGCAGATGTTCGCGATGGCTACACCTTC.

This CDR3 reads CASSEEMGQRTYEQYF. The CDR3 coding sequence is TGTGCCAGCAGCGAGGAGATGGGGCAGCGTACCTACGAGCAGTACTTC. This chain connects TRBV7-2 to TRBJ2-7, with a possible D match to TRBD1 (5 bases). The V and J ends lost 5 bases and 2 bases respectively, with 19 bases between them. The CDR3 is 16 amino acids. The germline V gene has CDR1 SGHTA and CDR2 FQGNSA.

V usage is TRBV4-2 and J usage is TRBJ2-7, with 9 bases identical to TRBD2. The trim removed 5 bases at V and 3 bases at J, leaving 14 bases unmatched. Germline V gene data show CDR1 as LGHNA and CDR2 as YNFKEQ. The CDR3 sequence is 17 residues long. In DNA, the CDR3 is TGTGCCAGCAGCTCCTCGCGAGGCGGGAGGGGACACTACGAGCAGTACTTC. Translating it yields CASSSSRGGRGHYEQYF.

The V gene is TRBV7-2, the J gene TRBJ2-1; D is undetermined. The CDR3 length is 15 residues. From germline, CDR1 is SGHTA and CDR2 FQGNSA. V lost 2 bases and J lost 7, with 15 bases in between. The CDR3 DNA sequence: TGTGCCAGCAGCTTATCTCGGGCGAACATGAATGAGCAGTTCTTC. It yields the protein CASSLSRANMNEQFF.

The chain is built from TRBV12-3 or TRBV12-4 and TRBJ1-1; no clear D gene. V was shortened by 5 bases and J by 2 bases, with 9 bases between the two germline ends. This CDR3 region has 13 residues. The CDR3 coding sequence is TGTGCCAGCAGTCTTTCGGTCAACACTGAAGCTTTCTTT. Protein product: CASSLSVNTEAFF.

The chain joins TRBV5-5 to TRBJ1-3; D uncertain. This CDR3 has 14 residues. CDR1 is SGHKS and CDR2 is YYEKEE in the germline V gene (reference sequence). V lost 4 bases and J lost 1, with 9 bases in between. CDR3 DNA sequence: TGTGCCAGCAGCCGATGGTATTCTGGAAACACCATATATTTT. Amino acid sequence: CASSRWYSGNTIYF.

The rearrangement uses TRBV15 and TRBJ1-3, with D tentatively TRBD1 (5 bases). Deletions cut 3 bases from V and 4 bases from J, with 10 bases between. CDR1 is LNHNV and CDR2 is YYDKDF in the germline V gene (reference sequence). CDR3 length equals 14 residues. This CDR3 is CATSRGLGGNTIYF. The CDR3 DNA follows: TGTGCCACCAGCAGGGGACTCGGGGGAAACACCATATATTTT.

The J gene is TRBJ2-3, the V gene TRBV4-1, with D tentatively TRBD1 (6 bases). This CDR3 spans 16 amino acids. V lost 2 bases, J lost 2 bases, and 14 bases lay in between. CDR1 MGHRA and CDR2 YSYEKL come from the germline V gene. The CDR3: CASSQIQGPLTDTQYF. The CDR3 DNA reads TGCGCCAGCAGCCAAATACAGGGCCCCCTCACAGATACGCAGTATTTT.

This clone was observed a few times. The chain has TRBV28 and TRBJ1-2; no clear D gene. This CDR3 contains 14 residues. V dropped 3 bases and J dropped 5 bases, with 13 bases sitting between them. Germline V gene sequence: CDR1 MDHEN, CDR2 SYDVKM. Here the CDR3 reads CASSFQSTVYGYTF. The CDR3 bases are TGTGCCAGCAGTTTCCAGTCAACCGTGTATGGCTACACCTTC.

The gene calls are TRBV7-7 and TRBJ2-1; TRBD2 matches 8 bases. The trim removed 9 bases at V and 15 bases at J, leaving 10 bases unmatched. This CDR3 region has 11 residues. CDR1 is SSHAT, CDR2 FNYEAQ, per germline (reference sequence). The CDR3 loop reads CARGSGGPTFF. As DNA, the CDR3 is TGTGCCAGGGGATCGGGAGGGCCAACGTTCTTC.

The DNA of the CDR3 is TGTGCCAGTAGTATTGGGGGAACGTACCAAGAGACCCAGTACTTC. Encoded protein: CASSIGGTYQETQYF. The rearrangement links TRBV19 to TRBJ2-5, with D tentatively TRBD1 or TRBD2 (5 bases each). The germline V gene has CDR1 LNHDA and CDR2 SQIVND (reference sequence). The CDR3 length is 15 residues. Trimming took 3 bases from V and 0 from J, leaving 11 bases between them.

This chain uses TRBV19 with TRBJ2-7; D remains unclear. Trimming left V 2 bases short and J 3 bases short, with 8 bases between. This CDR3 contains 13 residues. Germline V gene lookup returns CDR1 LNHDA and CDR2 SQIVND (reference sequence). The CDR3 loop is CASSIRQSYEQYF. CDR3 DNA: TGTGCCAGTAGTATAAGGCAGAGCTACGAGCAGTACTTC.

This clone was observed a handful of times. The chain combines TRBV4-3 with TRBJ2-7; possibly TRBD1 for D (5 bases). The CDR3 is 15 residues long. V lost 0 bases and J 0 bases, leaving 9 bases between the germline ends. Per germline, CDR1 LGHNA and CDR2 YSLEER. The CDR3 coding sequence is TGCGCCAGCAGCCAAGATACAGGAAGCTCCTACGAGCAGTACTTC. It codes for CASSQDTGSSYEQYF.

The V call is TRBV5-8, the J call TRBJ2-6; D gene unclear. Between the trimmed V and J ends, which lost 0 bases and 0 bases, there was a span of 4 bases. CDR3 length: 15 residues. Per germline, CDR1 SGHTS and CDR2 YDEGEE. The chain's CDR3 is CASSLGVSGANVLTF. The DNA for the CDR3 is TGTGCCAGCAGCTTGGGGGTCTCTGGGGCCAACGTCCTGACTTTC.

This clone was seen a handful of times. Within the sample, other DNA sequences also encode this same CDR3. The chain couples TRBV7-9 to TRBJ1-5; maybe TRBD1 (6 bases). From germline, CDR1 is SEHNR and CDR2 FQNEAQ (reference sequence). The V end lost 3 bases, the J end lost 3 bases, and 9 bases lay between the germline ends. This CDR3 has 14 residues. The CDR3 reads CASSFTGNNQPQHF. The CDR3 DNA follows: TGTGCCAGCAGCTTTACAGGGAACAATCAGCCCCAGCATTTT.

As DNA, the CDR3 is TGTGCCAGCAGTCCCTGGGTTTTGGGTACAGATACGCAGTATTTT. This sequence encodes CASSPWVLGTDTQYF. This chain links TRBV11-2 with TRBJ2-3; no clear D gene. CDR1 is SGHAT and CDR2 is FQNNGV in the germline V gene. The CDR3 sequence is 15 residues long. V lost 6 bases and J lost 3, with 16 bases in between.

The chain couples TRBV28 to TRBJ1-2; 7 bases align to TRBD1. In germline, CDR1 is MDHEN, CDR2 SYDVKM. V lost 4 bases and J lost 7; bases outside the gene matches: 9. The CDR3 spans 14 residues. This CDR3 is CASSSTGRGLGYTF. The CDR3 nucleotides read TGTGCCAGCAGTTCGACAGGGAGGGGCCTTGGCTACACCTTC.

The chain employs TRBV5-8 and TRBJ1-5, with no clear D. With 4 bases removed from V and 4 bases from J, the gap between germline ends came to 9 bases. The CDR3 runs to 13 residues. Germline CDR1 and CDR2: SGHTS and YDEGEE. The CDR3 here is CASSAERNQPQHF. DNA of the CDR3: TGTGCCAGCAGCGCAGAACGTAATCAGCCCCAGCATTTT. Full variable domain (outside the CDR3, taken from reference TRBV5-8 and TRBJ1-5): EAGVTQSPTHLIKTRGQQATLRCSPISGHTSVYWYQQALGLGLQFLLWYDEGEERNRGNFPPRFSGRQFPNYSSELNVNALELEDSALYLCASSAERNQPQHFGDGTRLSIL.

The V gene is TRBV30, the J gene TRBJ2-1; 12 bases fit TRBD2. This CDR3 comprises 17 residues. J gave up 0 bases and V 6 bases, and 9 bases lay outside the gene matches. Germline CDR1 GTSNPN, CDR2 SVGIG (reference sequence). The CDR3 here is CACPTSGRANSYNEQFF. CDR3 in DNA: TGTGCCTGCCCGACTAGCGGGAGAGCAAACTCCTACAATGAGCAGTTCTTC.